This T cell receptor (beta chain) was retrieved from a study of OX40 agonist ivuxolimab in advanced cancers. Sequencing was performed with immunoSEQ multiplex PCR; in TCRdb, only in-frame clones are kept and a portion is missing. The sample holds over 15,000 clones; 87% are singletons and the top ten take 30% to 35%. The CDR3 is 15 amino acids. Germline CDR1 and CDR2: SGDLS and YYNGEE. V was clipped by 0 bases and J by 5 bases, with 11 bases between them. The sequence came from an adult with an advanced solid tumor such as melanoma, head and neck, liver or kidney cancer. Source: CD4+ or CD8+ T cells sorted from blood, taken in a trial of the OX40 agonist ivuxolimab. The J gene is TRBJ1-4, the V gene TRBV9; TRBD1 might be the D (6 bases). The CDR3 loop is CASSVGGRGNEKLFF. As DNA, the CDR3 is TGTGCCAGCAGCGTAGGGGGCAGGGGAAATGAAAAACTGTTTTTT. Together with reference TRBV9 and TRBJ1-4, the CDR3 gives the full variable domain: DSGVTQTPKHLITATGQRVTLRCSPRSGDLSVYWYQQSLDQGLQFLIQYYNGEERAKGNILERFSAQQFPDLHSELNLSSLELGDSALYFCASSVGGRGNEKLFFGSGTQLSVL.